This passage covers 9 T cell receptor beta chains from one sample sequenced in a study of T-cell memory formation after mild COVID-19. TCRdb used MiXCR to reprocess the 5' RACE reads, holding one entry per CDR3 protein. The data show about 55,000 distinct CDR3 sequences, about a quarter seen once. Sequencing used PBMCs or a T cell subset sorted from them (not recorded which). The receptor source for this set is a man younger than 35 who had mild COVID-19 (a few samples of this study predate the infection). Cell type and time point are not known.

This clonotype was seen once. The rearrangement links TRBV3-1 to TRBJ2-3; D is ambiguous. Per germline, CDR1 LGHDT and CDR2 YNNKEL (reference sequence). The CDR3 loop spans 14 amino acids. Trimming removed 1 base from V and 4 bases from J, with 9 bases in between. This chain's CDR3 is CASSQVRLADTQYF. The CDR3, as DNA: TGTGCCAGCAGCCAAGTCAGGTTAGCAGATACGCAGTATTTT.

J is TRBJ2-7 and V is TRBV19; D may be TRBD1 or TRBD2 (5 bases each). CDR1 and CDR2 (germline): LNHDA, SQIVND (reference sequence). The V end lost 9 bases, the J end lost 10 bases, and 10 bases lay between the germline ends. The CDR3 loop spans 9 amino acids. CDR3 sequence reads: CARGDQQYV. CDR3 sequence (DNA): TGTGCCAGGGGGGACCAACAGTACGTC.

V and J are TRBV9 and TRBJ2-5; D is possibly TRBD2 (7 bases). CDR1 SGDLS and CDR2 YYNGEE come from the germline V gene. V was cut by 3 bases and J by 5 bases, with 8 bases left in between. The CDR3 spans 12 residues. In nucleotides, the CDR3 is TGTGCCAGCAGCGAGGGGGGGGAGACCCAGTACTTC. It is translated as CASSEGGETQYF. The full variable domain, completed using reference TRBV9 and TRBJ2-5, is DSGVTQTPKHLITATGQRVTLRCSPRSGDLSVYWYQQSLDQGLQFLIQYYNGEERAKGNILERFSAQQFPDLHSELNLSSLELGDSALYFCASSEGGETQYFGPGTRLLVL.

The table lists this clonotype with a few counts. The chain carries TRBV7-8 and TRBJ2-5; TRBD2 matches 10 bases. V shed 5 bases, J shed 3 bases, and the junction held 3 bases outside the gene matches. The CDR3 runs to 14 residues. The germline V gene encodes CDR1 SGHVS and CDR2 FQNEAQ. CDR3 in DNA: TGTGCCAGCAGCACCGGGACTAGCGAAGAGACCCAGTACTTC. It encodes CASSTGTSEETQYF.

There are many counts of this clonotype. The genes are TRBV4-1 and TRBJ2-5; weak D call: TRBD2 (5 bases). This CDR3 is built from 14 residues. Germline values: CDR1 MGHRA, CDR2 YSYEKL. Trimming took off 4 bases at V and 1 base at J, with 10 bases between the two ends. The CDR3 DNA sequence: TGCGCCAGCAGCCTCGGTCGGGGCCAAGAGACCCAGTACTTC. Residues: CASSLGRGQETQYF.

This clonotype was counted only a few times. The chain links TRBV28 to TRBJ2-7, with 7 nucleotides matching TRBD2. This CDR3 contains 14 residues. The germline CDR1 and CDR2 sequences are MDHEN and SYDVKM. The trim removed 5 bases at V and 7 bases at J, leaving 11 bases unmatched. The CDR3 sequence is CASSPVRASGEQYV. The CDR3 nucleotides read TGTGCCAGCAGTCCGGTTCGCGCTAGCGGTGAGCAGTACGTC.

This clonotype was detected only a few times. The chain recombines TRBV25-1 with TRBJ1-1; the D is unclear. Trimming took off 0 bases at V and 1 base at J, with 6 bases between the two ends. Germline-derived CDR1 and CDR2 are MGHDK and SYGVNS. The CDR3 is 14 amino acids. CDR3 sequence: CASSEYRQNTEAFF. The DNA of the CDR3 is TGTGCCAGCAGTGAATATAGACAGAACACTGAAGCTTTCTTT.

This chain connects TRBV3-1 to TRBJ1-4; TRBD1 matches 8 bases. Trimming took 0 bases from V and 7 from J; bases not matched to a gene: 13. Germline lookup yields CDR1 LGHDT and CDR2 YNNKEL (reference sequence). This CDR3 spans 18 amino acids. CDR3 DNA sequence: TGTGCCAGCAGCCAAGAAGGCCAATCAGGGGGCTGGGGTGAAAAACTGTTTTTT. As protein: CASSQEGQSGGWGEKLFF.

This clonotype was seen only a few times. The chain joins TRBV12-3 or TRBV12-4 to TRBJ2-1, with D tentatively TRBD1 or TRBD2 (7 bases each). This CDR3 contains 11 residues. V lost 10 bases and J 7 bases, leaving 11 bases between the germline ends. CDR3 coding DNA: TGTGCCACTCAGGGGGGGAATGAGCAGTTCTTC. It translates to CATQGGNEQFF.